What follows are 21 T cell receptor beta chains derived from one specimen sequenced in a study of blood T cell repertoires in COVID-19. Using immunoSEQ multiplex PCR, the repertoire was profiled, and TCRdb retains in-frame clones only, with some absent. There are 280,000 or so clones in the sample; about 90% occur only once, and 1.7% lies in the top ten. Sample: PBMCs or T cells enriched from blood (not recorded which). The origin of the receptors is a woman between 18 and 29 years old with acute COVID-19.

This chain links TRBV7-9 with TRBJ1-1, with no clear D. V was shortened by 5 bases and J by 3 bases, with 19 bases between the two germline ends. CDR1 and CDR2 (germline): SEHNR, FQNEAQ (reference sequence). This CDR3 spans 16 amino acids. The CDR3 DNA is TGTGCCAGCAGCCTAAAGTTATCCGAGCCGCACACTGAAGCTTTCTTT. Protein product: CASSLKLSEPHTEAFF.

The gene calls are TRBV15 and TRBJ2-1, with 7 nucleotides matching TRBD2. V dropped 2 bases and J dropped 8; count of bases not matched to a gene: 9. CDR1 is LNHNV, CDR2 YYDKDF, per germline (reference sequence). This CDR3 is built from 15 residues. CDR3 protein: CATSRTGLPGDEQFF. The CDR3 bases are TGTGCCACCAGCAGAACGGGACTACCGGGGGATGAGCAGTTCTTC.

This chain joins TRBV7-9 and TRBJ1-5, with D uncertain. Trimming left V 0 bases short and J 5 bases short, with 11 bases between. Germline lookup yields CDR1 SEHNR and CDR2 FQNEAQ (reference sequence). This CDR3 has 15 amino acids. The CDR3, as DNA: TGTGCCAGCAGCTTAGCGGGGAGGGAGCATCAGCCCCAGCATTTT. This codes for CASSLAGREHQPQHF.

The gene calls are TRBV18 and TRBJ2-1, with D possibly being TRBD2 (6 bases). The germline CDR1 and CDR2 sequences are KGHSH and LQKENI. V lost 2 bases, J lost 9 bases, and 11 bases lay in between. This CDR3 comprises 13 residues. CDR3 sequence: CASSPVAEGEQFF. The CDR3 DNA is TGTGCCAGCTCACCAGTAGCGGAGGGTGAGCAGTTCTTC.

This clone was observed a few times. V gene TRBV2 combines with J gene TRBJ2-7; 9 bases are a match to TRBD1. This CDR3 comprises 16 residues. Losses at the gene ends were 6 bases for V and 5 bases for J; bases not matched to a gene: 14. Germline V gene sequence: CDR1 SNHLY, CDR2 FYNNEI. CDR3 residues: CASRYPQGASGDEQYF. The CDR3 bases are TGTGCCAGCAGGTACCCACAGGGGGCATCCGGAGACGAGCAGTACTTC. The variable domain in full, with the rest retrieved from reference TRBV2 and TRBJ2-7, is EPEVTQTPSHQVTQMGQEVILRCVPISNHLYFYWYRQILGQKVEFLVSFYNNEISEKSEIFDDQFSVERPDGSNFTLKIRSTKLEDSAMYFCASRYPQGASGDEQYFGPGTRLTVT.

The chain recombines TRBV5-1 with TRBJ2-5; no clear D. The germline V gene encodes CDR1 SGHRS and CDR2 YFSETQ. Trimming removed 4 bases from V and 5 bases from J, with 6 bases in between. This CDR3 spans 11 amino acids. The CDR3 DNA reads as TGCGCCAGCAGCGTCGGGGAGACCCAGTACTTC. It encodes CASSVGETQYF.

The chain recombines TRBV6-5 with TRBJ2-1; 8 positions agree with TRBD2. V shed 4 bases, J shed 4 bases, and the junction held 6 bases outside the gene matches. CDR1 is MNHEY, CDR2 SVGAGI, per germline. The CDR3 consists of 15 residues. The CDR3 protein is CASSSSGSSYNEQFF. The CDR3, as DNA: TGTGCCAGCAGTTCGAGCGGGAGTTCTTACAATGAGCAGTTCTTC.

This clone was counted between two and nine times. This chain joins TRBV5-1 and TRBJ2-1, with 9 bases matching TRBD1. This CDR3 spans 16 amino acids. With V trimmed by 4 bases and J by 6 bases, 11 bases remained unmatched. Germline V lookup: CDR1 SGHRS, CDR2 YFSETQ. The CDR3 protein is CASSTQQGAEGNEQFF. The CDR3 coding sequence is TGCGCCAGCAGCACACAACAGGGGGCGGAGGGCAATGAGCAGTTCTTC.

V gene TRBV28 combines with J gene TRBJ2-1, with 8 bases aligning to TRBD2. CDR3 length equals 12 residues. Looked up from germline, CDR1 is MDHEN and CDR2 is SYDVKM. In nucleotides, the CDR3 is TGTACTAGCGGCCTAAAAATGAATGAGCAGTTCTTC. It specifies CTSGLKMNEQFF.

This clone was seen a handful of times. V is TRBV29-1 and J is TRBJ1-6; TRBD1 agrees at 9 bases. Looked up from germline, CDR1 is SQVTM and CDR2 is ANQGSEA. J lost 6 bases, V lost 5 bases, and 5 bases had no gene match. The CDR3 runs 14 residues. The CDR3 reads CSVSLTGGNSPLHF. The CDR3 nucleotides are TGCAGCGTTTCGCTGACAGGGGGTAATTCACCCCTCCACTTT.

On this clone itself: Sequence at one end of the junction differs from germline and may be a read error. The chain joins TRBV5-4 to TRBJ1-1; TRBD1 might be the D (6 bases). Germline V gene sequence: CDR1 SGHNT, CDR2 YYREEE (reference sequence). The CDR3 consists of 14 residues. CDR3 nucleotides: TGTGCCAGCAGACGCACAGGGTCCGCAGAGTTTCCAGTGTTT. Amino acids: CASRRTGSAEFPVF.

The chain is built from TRBV30 and TRBJ1-3; no clear D gene. In germline, CDR1 is GTSNPN, CDR2 SVGIG (reference sequence). The CDR3 extends over 12 amino acids. With 7 bases removed from V and 4 bases from J, the gap between germline ends came to 11 bases. The DNA of the CDR3 is TGTGCCTATGGAGTTCTGGGAAACACCATATATTTT. It encodes CAYGVLGNTIYF.

Only a few counts were recorded for this clone. The chain couples TRBV29-1 to TRBJ1-4; D is perhaps TRBD1 (6 bases). The CDR3 extends over 16 amino acids. Between the trimmed V and J ends, which lost 7 bases and 0 bases, there was a span of 18 bases. CDR1 is SQVTM and CDR2 is ANQGSEA in the germline V gene. The chain's CDR3 is CSAQGQSLATNEKLFF. CDR3 coding DNA: TGCAGCGCCCAAGGACAGTCCCTTGCAACTAATGAAAAACTGTTTTTT.

The chain couples TRBV27 to TRBJ2-1; tentative D call: TRBD1 (5 bases). This CDR3 contains 16 residues. Trimming removed 7 bases from V and 0 bases from J, with 16 bases in between. Germline loops: CDR1 MNHEY, CDR2 SMNVEV (reference sequence). The CDR3 sequence: CASTLPDRDSYNEQFF. The CDR3 bases are TGTGCCAGCACCTTGCCCGACAGAGACTCCTACAATGAGCAGTTCTTC.

V is TRBV5-1 and J is TRBJ1-4; 11 bases map to TRBD1. CDR3 size: 16 residues. In germline, CDR1 is SGHRS, CDR2 YFSETQ. The junction had 3 bases not matched to a gene; V was cut back by 1 base and J by 4 bases. CDR3: CASSLPGTGGNEKLFF. The CDR3 bases are TGCGCCAGCAGCTTGCCCGGGACAGGGGGTAATGAAAAACTGTTTTTT.

This sequence joins TRBV11-2 and TRBJ1-1, with 10 positions matching TRBD1. This CDR3 has 15 residues. Germline V CDR1 and CDR2: SGHAT, FQNNGV. V shed 5 bases, J shed 8 bases, and the junction held 11 bases outside the gene matches. The CDR3 nucleotides read TGTGCCAGCAGCCCGAGGACAGGGGGATACAACGAAGCTTTCTTT. It codes for CASSPRTGGYNEAFF.

This clone appeared a single time. The V call is TRBV11-2, the J call TRBJ2-1; 11 positions agree with TRBD2. V lost 1 base, J lost 5 bases, and 10 bases stayed unmatched. Germline CDR1 reads SGHAT; CDR2 reads FQNNGV. The CDR3 is 18 amino acids. CDR3 sequence reads: CASSLALSRLAGNNEQFF. CDR3 in DNA: TGTGCCAGCAGCTTAGCTTTAAGTAGACTAGCGGGGAACAATGAGCAGTTCTTC.

The chain employs TRBV5-1 and TRBJ2-2, with D uncertain. The length of the CDR3 is 12 residues. Germline loops: CDR1 SGHRS, CDR2 YFSETQ. V gave up 4 bases and J gave up 3 bases, with 4 bases separating them. The chain's CDR3 is CASSHDTGELFF. The CDR3 DNA follows: TGCGCCAGCAGCCATGACACCGGGGAGCTGTTTTTT.

This chain links TRBV28 with TRBJ2-3; tentatively, D is TRBD2 (5 bases). Per germline, CDR1 MDHEN and CDR2 SYDVKM. Deletions cut 3 bases from V and 8 bases from J, with 15 bases between. This CDR3 has 14 residues. The CDR3 protein is CASSLGVLVTTQYF. CDR3 nucleotides: TGTGCCAGCAGTTTGGGAGTGCTAGTGACTACGCAGTATTTT.

Only one count was recorded for this clone. This chain uses TRBV11-2 with TRBJ1-3; D is unclear. Germline CDR1 is SGHAT and CDR2 is FQNNGV. Trimming stripped 5 bases from V and 3 bases from J, with 5 bases between. This CDR3 is built from 12 residues. The CDR3 sequence: CASSRGGNTIYF. The CDR3 region has the DNA TGTGCCAGCAGCCGAGGTGGAAACACCATATATTTT.

A note on this clone: An end of the junction does not agree with germline; a read error may underlie this. The rearrangement links TRBV6-5 to TRBJ2-7; 8 nucleotides line up with TRBD2. This CDR3 is 15 amino acids long. Per germline, CDR1 MNHEY and CDR2 SVGAGI. The CDR3 loop reads CASSDSGTRTYEQYF. The DNA for the CDR3 is TGTGCCAGCAGTGACTCAGGGACTAGGACGTACGAGCAGTACTTC.